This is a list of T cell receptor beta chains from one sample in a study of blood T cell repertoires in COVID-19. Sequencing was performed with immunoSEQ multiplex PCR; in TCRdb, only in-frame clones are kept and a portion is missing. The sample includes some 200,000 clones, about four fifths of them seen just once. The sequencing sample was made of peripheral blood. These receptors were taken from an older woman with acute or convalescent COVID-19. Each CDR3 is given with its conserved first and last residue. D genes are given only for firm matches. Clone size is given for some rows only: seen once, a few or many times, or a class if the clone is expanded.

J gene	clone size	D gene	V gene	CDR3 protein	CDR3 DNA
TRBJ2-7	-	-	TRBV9	CASSPEGQGRTPTYEQYF	TGTGCCAGCAGCCCGGAGGGGCAGGGTAGGACCCCCACCTACGAGCAGTACTTC
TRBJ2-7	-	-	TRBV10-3	CAISEGVSYYEQYF	TGTGCCATCAGTGAAGGGGTATCCTACTACGAGCAGTACTTC
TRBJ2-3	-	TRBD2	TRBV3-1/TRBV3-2	CASSPAGGGLNTQYF	TGTGCCAGCAGTCCCGCGGGCGGGGGGCTAAATACGCAGTATTTT
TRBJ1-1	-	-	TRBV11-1	CASSPREARMNTEAFF	TGTGCCAGCAGCCCGAGAGAGGCGCGGATGAACACTGAAGCTTTCTTT
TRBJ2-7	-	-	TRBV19	CASSRTSSSYEQYF	TGTGCCAGTAGCCGGACATCGAGCTCCTACGAGCAGTACTTC
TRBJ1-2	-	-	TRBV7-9	CASSRGGYGYTF	TGTGCCAGCAGCCGCGGTGGCTATGGCTACACCTTC
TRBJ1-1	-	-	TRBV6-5	CASNNRPNTEAFF	TGTGCCAGCAATAACAGGCCGAACACTGAAGCTTTCTTT
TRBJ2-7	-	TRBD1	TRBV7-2	CASSLEAGGSYEQYF	TGTGCCAGCAGCTTAGAGGCAGGGGGATCCTACGAGCAGTACTTC
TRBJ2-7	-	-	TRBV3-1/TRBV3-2	CASSQGELWSEQYF	TGTGCCAGCAGCCAAGGAGAATTGTGGTCCGAGCAGTACTTC
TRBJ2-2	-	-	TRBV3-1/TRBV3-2	CASSQDTGATGELFF	TGTGCCAGCAGCCAAGACACAGGAGCCACCGGGGAGCTGTTTTTT
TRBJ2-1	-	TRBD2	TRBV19	CASTLAGIVDEQFF	TGTGCCAGCACCCTAGCGGGGATAGTCGATGAGCAGTTCTTC
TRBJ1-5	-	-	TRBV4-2	CASSQVVQSNQPQHF	TGTGCCAGCAGCCAAGTCGTGCAGAGCAATCAGCCCCAGCATTTT
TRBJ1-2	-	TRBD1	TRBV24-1	CATSDFGTDYGYTF	TGTGCCACCAGTGACTTCGGGACAGACTATGGCTACACCTTC
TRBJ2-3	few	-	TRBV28	CASSPGGGLFRTDTQYF	TGTGCCAGCAGCCCTGGGGGGGGCCTTTTCCGCACAGATACGCAGTATTTT
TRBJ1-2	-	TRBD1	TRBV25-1	CASSGTGIGYTF	TGTGCCAGCAGCGGGACAGGGATTGGCTACACCTTC
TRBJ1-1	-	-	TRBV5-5	CASSPSGGEMNTEAFF	TGTGCCAGCAGCCCCTCGGGAGGGGAGATGAACACTGAAGCTTTCTTT
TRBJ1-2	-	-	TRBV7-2	CASGHSNYGYTF	TGTGCCAGCGGACATTCTAACTATGGCTACACCTTC
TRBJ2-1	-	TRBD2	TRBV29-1	CSVEVAGRNEQFF	TGCAGCGTTGAGGTAGCGGGGAGGAATGAGCAGTTCTTC
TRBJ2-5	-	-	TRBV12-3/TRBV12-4	CASSLHSTETQYF	TGTGCCAGCAGTTTACACAGCACAGAGACCCAGTACTTC
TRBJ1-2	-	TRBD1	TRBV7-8	CASSRQGGGYTF	TGTGCCAGCAGCCGACAGGGGGGAGGCTACACCTTC
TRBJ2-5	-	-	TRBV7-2	CASSLNSFQETQYF	TGTGCCAGCAGCTTAAACTCCTTCCAAGAGACCCAGTACTTC
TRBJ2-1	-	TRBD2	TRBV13	CASSGTSGYNEQFF	TGTGCCAGCAGCGGGACTAGCGGTTACAATGAGCAGTTCTTC
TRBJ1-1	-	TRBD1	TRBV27	CASSLSQTGTDNTEAFF	TGTGCCAGCAGTTTAAGTCAGACCGGGACAGACAACACTGAAGCTTTCTTT
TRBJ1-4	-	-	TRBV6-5	CASSYGATNEKLFF	TGTGCCAGCAGTTACGGAGCAACTAATGAAAAACTGTTTTTT
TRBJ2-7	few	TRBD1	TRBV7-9	CASSLVADRGEQYF	TGTGCCAGCAGCTTAGTCGCCGACAGGGGGGAGCAGTACTTC
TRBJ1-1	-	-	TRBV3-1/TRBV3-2	CASSQVDRGAEAFF	TGTGCCAGCAGCCAAGTTGATAGGGGCGCTGAAGCTTTCTTT
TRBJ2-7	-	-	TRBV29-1	CSIPSGPYEQYF	TGCAGCATACCCTCTGGCCCCTACGAGCAGTACTTC
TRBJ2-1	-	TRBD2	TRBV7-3	CASSLAGGDYNEQFF	TGTGCCAGCAGCTTAGCGGGGGGAGACTACAATGAGCAGTTCTTC
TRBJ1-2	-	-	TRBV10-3	CAISESGGGYTF	TGTGCCATCAGTGAGTCGGGGGGAGGCTACACCTTC
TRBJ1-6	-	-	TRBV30	CAWRPFSSYNSPLHF	TGTGCCTGGAGACCCTTTAGCTCCTATAATTCACCCCTCCACTTT
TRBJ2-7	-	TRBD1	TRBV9	CASSGTGTGGSEQYF	TGTGCCAGCAGCGGAACCGGGACAGGGGGCTCCGAGCAGTACTTC
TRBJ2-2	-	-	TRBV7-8	CASSQGAGPTGELFF	TGTGCCAGCAGTCAAGGGGCGGGGCCCACCGGGGAGCTGTTTTTT
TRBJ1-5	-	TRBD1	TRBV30	CAWSARTGNANQPQHF	TGTGCCTGGAGTGCTAGGACAGGGAATGCCAATCAGCCCCAGCATTTT
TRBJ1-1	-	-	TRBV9	CASSPHEGTGGTEAFF	TGTGCCAGCAGCCCCCACGAGGGTACCGGGGGCACTGAAGCTTTCTTT
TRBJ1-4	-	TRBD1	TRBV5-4	CASRQGANEKLFF	TGTGCCAGCCGTCAGGGGGCTAATGAAAAACTGTTTTTT
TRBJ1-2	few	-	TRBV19	CASSTGQRANYGYTF	TGTGCCAGTAGTACCGGACAGAGAGCTAACTATGGCTACACCTTC
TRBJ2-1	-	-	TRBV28	CASRGGAFYNEQFF	TGTGCCAGCAGAGGCGGAGCATTCTACAATGAGCAGTTCTTC
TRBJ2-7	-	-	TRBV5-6	CASSYRDEQYF	TGTGCCAGCAGCTATCGGGACGAGCAGTACTTC
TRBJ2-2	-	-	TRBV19	CASMGRQAYTGELFF	TGTGCCAGTATGGGCCGGCAGGCCTACACCGGGGAGCTGTTTTTT
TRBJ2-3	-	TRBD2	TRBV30	CAWSSGGTDTQYF	TGTGCCTGGAGTAGCGGGGGCACAGATACGCAGTATTTT
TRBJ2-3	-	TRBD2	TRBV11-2	CASSGSGGPTDTQYF	TGTGCCAGCAGCGGTAGCGGGGGGCCCACAGATACGCAGTATTTT
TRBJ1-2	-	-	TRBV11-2	CASSLEPGSYGYTF	TGTGCCAGCAGCTTAGAACCAGGATCCTATGGCTACACCTTC
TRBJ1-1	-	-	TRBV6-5	CASSPVQAPSEAFF	TGTGCCAGCAGCCCCGTTCAGGCACCCAGTGAAGCTTTCTTT
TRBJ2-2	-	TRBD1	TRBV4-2	CASSPGQADTGELFF	TGTGCCAGCAGCCCTGGACAGGCAGACACCGGGGAGCTGTTTTTT
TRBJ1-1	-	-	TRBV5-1	CASSLGGRGSTEAFF	TGCGCCAGCAGCTTGGGCGGGAGAGGGAGCACTGAAGCTTTCTTT
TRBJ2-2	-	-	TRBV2	CASIRVGNTGELFF	TGTGCCAGCATCAGGGTAGGGAACACCGGGGAGCTGTTTTTT
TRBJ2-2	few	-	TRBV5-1	CASRPGQNTGELFF	TGCGCCAGCAGACCCGGACAGAACACCGGGGAGCTGTTTTTT
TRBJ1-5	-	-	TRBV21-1	CASSIGEMTGLVASNQPQHF	TGTGCCAGCAGCATAGGGGAAATGACAGGGTTGGTGGCGAGCAATCAGCCCCAGCATTTT
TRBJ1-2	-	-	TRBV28	CASIGGTYGYTF	TGTGCCAGCATTGGCGGCACCTATGGCTACACCTTC
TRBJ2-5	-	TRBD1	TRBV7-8	CASSRARDRAQETQYF	TGTGCCAGCAGCCGCGCCCGGGACAGAGCCCAAGAGACCCAGTACTTC
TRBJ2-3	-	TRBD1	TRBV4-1	CASSQGGTGKTSTDTQYF	TGCGCCAGCAGCCAAGGGGGGACAGGTAAAACTAGCACAGATACGCAGTATTTT
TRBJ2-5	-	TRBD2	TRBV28	CASSLVSGGPRQTQYF	TGTGCCAGCAGTTTAGTGAGCGGGGGTCCCCGCCAGACCCAGTACTTC
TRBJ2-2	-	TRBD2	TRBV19	CASLPGLAGGPVDTGELFF	TGTGCCAGCTTACCGGGACTAGCGGGGGGGCCTGTAGACACCGGGGAGCTGTTTTTT
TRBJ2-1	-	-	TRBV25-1	CASSESGRAYNEQFF	TGTGCCAGCAGTGAATCTGGCAGGGCCTACAATGAGCAGTTCTTC